This T cell receptor (beta chain) stems from a study of blood T cell repertoires in COVID-19. V was cut by 4 bases and J by 3 bases, with 14 bases left in between. The CDR3 sequence is 15 residues long. CDR1 and CDR2 from the germline V gene are KGHSH and LQKENI. Data came from immunoSEQ multiplex PCR; TCRdb stores just in-frame clones and leaves some out. This sample carries 150,000 or so clones, more than 70% of them seen once, and the ten largest clones take roughly 15%. The source material was peripheral blood. The sequence came from a man aged 18 to 29 with active or convalescent COVID-19. The rearrangement links TRBV18 to TRBJ2-3; D might be TRBD2 (6 bases). For the CDR3, the DNA is TGTGCCAGCTCACAATCGGGAGCAGGGACAGATACGCAGTATTTT. Amino acid sequence: CASSQSGAGTDTQYF.